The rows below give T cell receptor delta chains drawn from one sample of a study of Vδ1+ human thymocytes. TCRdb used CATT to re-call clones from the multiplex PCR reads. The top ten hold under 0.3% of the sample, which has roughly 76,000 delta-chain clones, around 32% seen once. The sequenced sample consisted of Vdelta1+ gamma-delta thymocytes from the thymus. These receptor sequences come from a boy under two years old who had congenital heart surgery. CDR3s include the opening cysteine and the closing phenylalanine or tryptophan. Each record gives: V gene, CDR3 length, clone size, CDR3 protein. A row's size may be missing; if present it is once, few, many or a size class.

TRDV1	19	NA	CALGESHPTGGRYTDKLIF
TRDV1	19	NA	CALGEILNWGDLYADKLIF
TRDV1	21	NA	CALGDGPISTGWGIRSDKLIF
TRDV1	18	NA	CALGVLGEGTRYTDKLIF
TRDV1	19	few	CALGEFSYGLYHPTDKLIF
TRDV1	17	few	CALGSTSYVRGYMKLIF
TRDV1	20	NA	CALGELALFPPGGLVDKLIF
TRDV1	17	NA	CALGESTGLGNTDKLIF
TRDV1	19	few	CALGELSPRELGDPSELIF
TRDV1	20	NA	CALGEHQVLGLFSYTDKLIF
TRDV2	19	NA	CARDTGGGGRREYTDKLIF
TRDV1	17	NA	CALGERVREPLGRKLIF
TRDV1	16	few	CALGDWILGCTDKLIF
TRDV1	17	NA	CALGTYPWGRYTDKLIF
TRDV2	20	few	CACDVRVAVTGGAFTDKLIF
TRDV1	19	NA	CALGEWLPTYWGGTDKLIF
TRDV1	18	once	CALGEPAGIISLGDKLIF
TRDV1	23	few	CALGELAVKRGDGGYLYTDKLIF
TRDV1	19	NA	CALGELFRGRYWGSDKLIF
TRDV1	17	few	CALGEFRAYWGPHKLIF
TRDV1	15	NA	CALGEQPEDTDKLIF
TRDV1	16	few	CALGEGRGGFSDKLIF
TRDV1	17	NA	CALGEILGDPYTDKLIF
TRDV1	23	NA	CALGELRAGLGFLLGDNEPKLIF
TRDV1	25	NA	CALGELGQSCSPCWSGGSNTDKLIF
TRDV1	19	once	CALGKPSWGIEWSTDKLIF
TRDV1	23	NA	CALGGPTPSYEAGSYQYTDKLIF
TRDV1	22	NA	CALGELPAFLPSIYWVSDKLIF
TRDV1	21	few	CALGEPSFLLPQHSDAGKLIF
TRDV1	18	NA	CALGPRPSPRTGADKLIF
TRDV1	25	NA	CALGDLYEAGTVLPYWGIGTDKLIF
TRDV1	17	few	CALGEVSHDVQTDKLIF
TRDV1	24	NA	CALGVEGLPTAHDWGNLRTAQLFF
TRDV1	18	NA	CALGERAFPTWGIPGLIF
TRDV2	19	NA	CACDTQWGIKAWDTRQMFF
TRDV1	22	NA	CALGLSSTTLVLGDLHTDKLIF
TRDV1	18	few	CALGEQLRLGEYTDKLIF
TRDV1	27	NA	CALGELTLLREHGVILGDTEVTDKLIF
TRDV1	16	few	CALGTRPNPDTDKLIF
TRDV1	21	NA	CALGISRTGSGRGLYTDKLIF
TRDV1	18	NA	CALGGDPGTGGYAPQLIF
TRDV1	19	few	CALGERRGGLGHHTDKLIF
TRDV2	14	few	CACDTGREADKLIF
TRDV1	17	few	CALGPPFLLSREGKLIF
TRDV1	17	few	CALGERIRLGDSDKLIF
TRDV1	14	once	CALGELVILDQLIF
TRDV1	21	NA	CALVAHTRNLYWGKYTDKLIF
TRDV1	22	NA	CALGLSPTFPLGDQPYTDKLIF
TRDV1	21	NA	CALGDLASSHWGIRGADKLIF
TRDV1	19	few	CALGEPHPNGVIHTDKLIF
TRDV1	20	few	CALGDLPFNLGDPYTDKLIF
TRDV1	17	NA	CALGQVRLGAYTDKLIF
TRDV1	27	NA	CALGELSSTPGAVYTAIPPGKTDKLIF